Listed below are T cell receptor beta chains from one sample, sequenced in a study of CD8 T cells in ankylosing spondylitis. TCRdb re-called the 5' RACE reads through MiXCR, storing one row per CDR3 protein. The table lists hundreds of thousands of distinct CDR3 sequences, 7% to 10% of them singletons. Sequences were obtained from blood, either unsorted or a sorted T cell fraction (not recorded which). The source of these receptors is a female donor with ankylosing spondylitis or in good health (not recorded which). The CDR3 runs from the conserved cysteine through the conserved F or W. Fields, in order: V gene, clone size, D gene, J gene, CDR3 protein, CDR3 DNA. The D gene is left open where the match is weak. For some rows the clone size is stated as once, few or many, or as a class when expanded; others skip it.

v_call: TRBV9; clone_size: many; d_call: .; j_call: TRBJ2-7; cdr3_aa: CASSRTGMGEQYF; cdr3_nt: TGTGCCAGCAGTCGTACAGGGATGGGGGAGCAGTACTTC
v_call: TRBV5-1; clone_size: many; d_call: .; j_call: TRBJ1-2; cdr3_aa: CASSLALAGGSGYTF; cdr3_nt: TGCGCCAGCAGCTTGGCTCTTGCGGGGGGCTCTGGCTACACCTTC
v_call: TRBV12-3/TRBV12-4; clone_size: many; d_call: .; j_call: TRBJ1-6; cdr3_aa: CASSLVGSPLHF; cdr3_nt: TGTGCCAGCAGTTTAGTTGGCTCACCCCTCCACTTT
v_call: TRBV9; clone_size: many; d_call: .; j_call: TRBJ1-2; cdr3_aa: CASSPPWVRRYTF; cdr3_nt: TGTGCCAGCAGCCCCCCGTGGGTCCGGCGCTACACCTTC
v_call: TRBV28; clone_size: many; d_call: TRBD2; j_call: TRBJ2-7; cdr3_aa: CASSSPSGSLNYEQYF; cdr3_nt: TGTGCCAGCAGTAGTCCTAGCGGGAGCCTCAACTACGAGCAGTACTTC
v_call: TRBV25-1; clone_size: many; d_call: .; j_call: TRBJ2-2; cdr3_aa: CASSEQGWAGELFF; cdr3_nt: TGTGCCAGCAGTGAACAGGGGTGGGCCGGGGAGCTGTTTTTT
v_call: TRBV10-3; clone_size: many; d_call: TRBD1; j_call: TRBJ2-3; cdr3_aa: CAISRGGTGAGGDTQYF; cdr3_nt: TGTGCCATCTCCAGAGGGGGGACAGGGGCCGGGGGAGATACGCAGTATTTT
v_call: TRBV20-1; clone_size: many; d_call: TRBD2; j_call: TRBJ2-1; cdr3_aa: CSASSSGARGSYNEQFF; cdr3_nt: TGCAGTGCTAGTTCGAGCGGGGCGAGGGGCTCCTACAATGAGCAGTTCTTC
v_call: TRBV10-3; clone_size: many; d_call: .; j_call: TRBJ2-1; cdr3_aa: CAISGGGDYNEQFF; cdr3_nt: TGTGCCATCAGCGGGGGCGGAGACTACAATGAGCAGTTCTTC
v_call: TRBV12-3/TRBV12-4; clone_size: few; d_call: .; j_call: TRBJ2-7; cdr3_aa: CASSSDTGEQYF; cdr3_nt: TGTGCCAGCAGTTCAGACACGGGGGAGCAGTACTTC
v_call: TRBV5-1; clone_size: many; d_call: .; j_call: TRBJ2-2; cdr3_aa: CASSLANPNPTGELFF; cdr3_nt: TGCGCCAGCAGCTTGGCCAACCCTAATCCTACCGGGGAGCTGTTTTTT
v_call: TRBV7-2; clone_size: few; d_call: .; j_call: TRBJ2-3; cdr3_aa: CASSLDDSTQYF; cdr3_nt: TGTGCCAGCAGCTTAGATGACAGCACGCAGTATTTT
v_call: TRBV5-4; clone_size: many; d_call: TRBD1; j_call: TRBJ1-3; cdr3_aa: CASSSRQGVSSGNTIYF; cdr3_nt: TGTGCCAGCAGCTCACGACAGGGGGTATCGTCTGGAAACACCATATATTTT
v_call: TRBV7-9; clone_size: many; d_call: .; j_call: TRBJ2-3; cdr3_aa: CASSLREFTDTQYF; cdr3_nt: TGTGCCAGCAGTCTCCGGGAGTTCACAGATACGCAGTATTTT
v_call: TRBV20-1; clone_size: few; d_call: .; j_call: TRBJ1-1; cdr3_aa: CSARDPHGPLNTEAFF; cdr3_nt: TGCAGTGCTAGAGACCCGCATGGACCCCTGAACACTGAAGCTTTCTTT
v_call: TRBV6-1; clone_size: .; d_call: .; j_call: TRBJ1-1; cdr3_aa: CASKGPDTEAFF; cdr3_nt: TGTGCCAGCAAGGGGCCAGACACTGAAGCTTTCTTT
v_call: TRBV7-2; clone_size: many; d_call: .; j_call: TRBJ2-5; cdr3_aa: CASSLISPGVGQETQYF; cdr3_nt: TGTGCCAGCAGCTTAATCTCACCGGGGGTCGGGCAAGAGACCCAGTACTTC
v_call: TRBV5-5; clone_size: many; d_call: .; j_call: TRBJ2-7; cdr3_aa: CASSLEARYEQYF; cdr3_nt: TGTGCCAGCAGCTTGGAGGCCCGCTACGAGCAGTACTTC
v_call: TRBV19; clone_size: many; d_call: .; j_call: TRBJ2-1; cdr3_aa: CASSIRGRAVEQFF; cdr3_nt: TGTGCCAGTAGTATCAGGGGCCGGGCGGTTGAGCAGTTCTTC
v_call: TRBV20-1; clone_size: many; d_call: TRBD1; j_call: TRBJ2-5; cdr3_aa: CSARGHRQGRGETQYF; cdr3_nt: TGCAGTGCTAGGGGTCATAGACAGGGGCGTGGGGAGACCCAGTACTTC
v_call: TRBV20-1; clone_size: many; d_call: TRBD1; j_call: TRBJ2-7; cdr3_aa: CSARGVGTGAYEQYF; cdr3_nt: TGCAGTGCTAGAGGGGTAGGGACAGGAGCCTACGAGCAGTACTTC
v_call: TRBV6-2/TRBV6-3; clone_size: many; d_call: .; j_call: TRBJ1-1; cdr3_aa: CASRKGVTEAFF; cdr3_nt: TGTGCCAGCAGGAAGGGGGTAACTGAAGCTTTCTTT
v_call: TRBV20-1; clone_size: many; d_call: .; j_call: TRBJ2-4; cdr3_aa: CSAQTNPKNIQYF; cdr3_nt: TGCAGTGCTCAGACTAATCCCAAAAACATTCAGTACTTC
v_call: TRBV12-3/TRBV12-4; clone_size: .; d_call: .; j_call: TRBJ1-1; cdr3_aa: CDSTGTGTMNTEAFF; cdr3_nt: TGTGACAGCACCGGGACGGGGACTATGAACACTGAAGCTTTCTTT
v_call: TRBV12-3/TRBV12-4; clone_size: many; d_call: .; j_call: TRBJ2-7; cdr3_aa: CASSLGGLDEQYF; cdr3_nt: TGTGCCAGCAGTTTGGGGGGTCTCGACGAGCAGTACTTC
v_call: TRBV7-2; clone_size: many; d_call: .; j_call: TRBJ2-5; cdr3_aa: CASSLNREETQYF; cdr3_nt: TGTGCCAGCAGCTTAAACAGGGAGGAGACCCAGTACTTC
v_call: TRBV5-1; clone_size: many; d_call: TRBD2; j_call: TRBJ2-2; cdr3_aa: CASSADQRGTGELFF; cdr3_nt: TGCGCCAGCAGCGCCGACCAGCGGGGCACCGGGGAGCTGTTTTTT